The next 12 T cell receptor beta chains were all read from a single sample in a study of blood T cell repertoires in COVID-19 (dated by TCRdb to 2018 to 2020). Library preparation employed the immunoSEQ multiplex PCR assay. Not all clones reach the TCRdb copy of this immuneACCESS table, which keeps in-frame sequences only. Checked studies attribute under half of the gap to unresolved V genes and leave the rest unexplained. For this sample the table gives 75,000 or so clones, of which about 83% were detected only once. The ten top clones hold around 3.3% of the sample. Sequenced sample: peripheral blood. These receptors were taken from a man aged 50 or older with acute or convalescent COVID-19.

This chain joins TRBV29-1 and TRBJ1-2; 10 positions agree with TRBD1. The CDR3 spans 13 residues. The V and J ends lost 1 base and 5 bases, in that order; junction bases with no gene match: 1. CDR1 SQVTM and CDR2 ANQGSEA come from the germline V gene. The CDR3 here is CSVEGQGAYGYTF. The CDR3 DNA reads TGCAGCGTTGAAGGACAGGGGGCATATGGCTACACCTTC.

The CDR3 loop reads CSVRPLERRETQYF. The CDR3 nucleotides are TGCAGCGTCCGACCCCTAGAAAGAAGAGAGACCCAGTACTTC. The V call is TRBV29-1, the J call TRBJ2-5; the D is unclear. Per the germline V gene, CDR1 is SQVTM and CDR2 is ANQGSEA. This CDR3 contains 14 residues. Trimming took 6 bases from V and 4 from J, leaving 18 bases between them.

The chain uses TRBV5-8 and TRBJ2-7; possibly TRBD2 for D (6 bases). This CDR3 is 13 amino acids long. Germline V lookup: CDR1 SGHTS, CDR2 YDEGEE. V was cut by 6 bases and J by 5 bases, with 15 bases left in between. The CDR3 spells CASTLVAGNEQYF. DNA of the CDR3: TGTGCCAGCACCCTAGTTGCGGGAAACGAGCAGTACTTC.

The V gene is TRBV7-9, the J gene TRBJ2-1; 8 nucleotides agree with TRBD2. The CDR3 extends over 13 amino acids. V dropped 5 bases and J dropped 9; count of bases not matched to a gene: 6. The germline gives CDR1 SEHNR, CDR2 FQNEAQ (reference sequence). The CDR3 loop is CASSVSGNTEQFF. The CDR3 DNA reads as TGTGCCAGCAGCGTTAGCGGGAACACTGAGCAGTTCTTC.

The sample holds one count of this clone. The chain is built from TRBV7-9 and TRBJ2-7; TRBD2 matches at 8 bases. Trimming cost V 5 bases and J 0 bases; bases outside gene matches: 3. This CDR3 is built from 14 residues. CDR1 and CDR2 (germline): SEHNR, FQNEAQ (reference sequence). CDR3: CASSTRGGSYEQYF. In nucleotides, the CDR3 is TGTGCCAGCAGCACCCGGGGGGGCTCCTACGAGCAGTACTTC.

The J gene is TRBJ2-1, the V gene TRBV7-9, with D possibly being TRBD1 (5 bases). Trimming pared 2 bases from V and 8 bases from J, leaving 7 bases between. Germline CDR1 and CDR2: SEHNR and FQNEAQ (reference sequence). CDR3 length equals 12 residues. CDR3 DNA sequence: TGTGCCAGCAGCTTACAGGGCGATGAGCAGTTCTTC. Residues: CASSLQGDEQFF.

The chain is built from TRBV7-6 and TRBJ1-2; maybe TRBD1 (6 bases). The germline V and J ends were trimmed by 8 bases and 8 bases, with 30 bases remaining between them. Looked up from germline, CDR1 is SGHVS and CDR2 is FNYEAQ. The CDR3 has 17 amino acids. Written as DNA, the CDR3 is TGTGCCAGCCCGTGTGTTAAGACCGGGACAAGGACCCTAGGCTACACCTTC. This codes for CASPCVKTGTRTLGYTF.

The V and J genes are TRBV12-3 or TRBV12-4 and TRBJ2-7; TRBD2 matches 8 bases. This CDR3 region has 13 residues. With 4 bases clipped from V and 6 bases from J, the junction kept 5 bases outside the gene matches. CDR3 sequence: CASSSREGGEQYF. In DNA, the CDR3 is TGTGCCAGCAGTTCTCGGGAGGGCGGCGAGCAGTACTTC.

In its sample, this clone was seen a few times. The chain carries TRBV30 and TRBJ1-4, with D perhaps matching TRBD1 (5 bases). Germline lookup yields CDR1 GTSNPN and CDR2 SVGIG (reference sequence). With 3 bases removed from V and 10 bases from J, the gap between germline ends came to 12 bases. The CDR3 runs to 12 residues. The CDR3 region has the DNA TGTGCCTGGAGGGGCGCGGGGGGAAAACTGTTTTTT. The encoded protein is CAWRGAGGKLFF. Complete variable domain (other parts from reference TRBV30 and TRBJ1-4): SQTIHQWPATLVQPVGSPLSLECTVEGTSNPNLYWYRQAAGRGLQLLFYSVGIGQISSEVPQNLSASRPQDRQFILSSKKLLLSDSGFYLCAWRGAGGKLFFGSGTQLSVL.

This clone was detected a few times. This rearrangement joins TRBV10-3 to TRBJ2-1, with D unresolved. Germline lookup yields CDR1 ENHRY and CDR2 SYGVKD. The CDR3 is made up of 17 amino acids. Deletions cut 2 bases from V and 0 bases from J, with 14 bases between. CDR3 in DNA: TGTGCCATCAGTGAGCCCTACCGTAGAAGCTCCTACAATGAGCAGTTCTTC. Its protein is CAISEPYRRSSYNEQFF.

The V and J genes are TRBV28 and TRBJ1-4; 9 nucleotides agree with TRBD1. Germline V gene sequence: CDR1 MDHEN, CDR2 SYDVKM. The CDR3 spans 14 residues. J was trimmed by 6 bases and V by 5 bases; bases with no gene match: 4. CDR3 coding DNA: TGTGCCAGCAGTCCTTGGACAGGGGATGAAAAACTGTTTTTT. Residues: CASSPWTGDEKLFF.

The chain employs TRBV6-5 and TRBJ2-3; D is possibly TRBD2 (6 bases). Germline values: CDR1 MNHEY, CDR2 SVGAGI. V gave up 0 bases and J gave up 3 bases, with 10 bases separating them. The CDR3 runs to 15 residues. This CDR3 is CASSYSGGGTDTQYF. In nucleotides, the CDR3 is TGTGCCAGCAGTTACTCTGGGGGAGGTACAGATACGCAGTATTTT.